The 22 T cell receptor beta chains below come from one sample, sequenced in a study of cytomegalovirus exposure and HLA in healthy donors. The PCR ran on 60 Vbeta and 13 Jbeta primers. Sequenced by immunoSEQ multiplex PCR; TCRdb stores in-frame clones only, minus some. The repertoire consists of around 180,000 clones, with over 60% occurring once and the leading ten covering about 1.1%. Sequencing input: PBMCs. All receptors come from a woman aged 35 to 49 in good health and CMV-seronegative.

As concerns this clone: Different DNA sequences within this sample yield the same CDR3. The rearrangement joins TRBV30 to TRBJ2-3; tentative D call: TRBD1 (5 bases). The germline V gene has CDR1 GTSNPN and CDR2 SVGIG (reference sequence). The CDR3 is 12 amino acids. V was cut by 4 bases and J by 3 bases, with 8 bases left in between. The CDR3 region is CAWTPGTDTQYF. CDR3 bases: TGTGCCTGGACCCCAGGGACAGATACGCAGTATTTT.

The rearrangement uses TRBV11-1 and TRBJ1-5, with TRBD1 matching over 7 bases. V was clipped by 5 bases and J by 5 bases; unmatched bases: 3. Germline lookup yields CDR1 SGHAT and CDR2 FQDESV (reference sequence). CDR3 length: 13 amino acids. The CDR3 loop reads CASSPDRDQPQHF. In DNA, the CDR3 is TGTGCCAGCAGCCCCGACAGGGATCAGCCCCAGCATTTT.

The chain is built from TRBV6-1 and TRBJ1-1; possibly TRBD1 for D (6 bases). Trimming left V 6 bases short and J 0 bases short, with 14 bases between. Germline V CDR1 and CDR2: MNHNS, SASEGT. This CDR3 is built from 15 residues. The chain's CDR3 is CASRLKQGLNTEAFF. CDR3 nucleotides: TGTGCCAGCAGATTAAAACAGGGCCTGAACACTGAAGCTTTCTTT.

V usage is TRBV9 and J usage is TRBJ2-1, with D maybe TRBD1 (5 bases). From germline, CDR1 is SGDLS and CDR2 YYNGEE. Trimming stripped 4 bases from V and 6 bases from J, with 20 bases between. The CDR3 runs 16 residues. The CDR3 region has the DNA TGTGCCAGCAGCCCCCAACAGGTTTTGACCCTCAATGAGCAGTTCTTC. This translates into CASSPQQVLTLNEQFF. The full variable domain, with the rest looked up from reference TRBV9 and TRBJ2-1, is DSGVTQTPKHLITATGQRVTLRCSPRSGDLSVYWYQQSLDQGLQFLIQYYNGEERAKGNILERFSAQQFPDLHSELNLSSLELGDSALYFCASSPQQVLTLNEQFFGPGTRLTVL.

The chain is built from TRBV7-3 and TRBJ2-7, with TRBD1 matching 9 bases. This CDR3 is built from 15 residues. The V gene end was trimmed by 5 bases and the J gene end by 3 bases; junction bases not matched to a gene: 8. Germline-derived CDR1 and CDR2 are SGHTA and FQGTGA. CDR3 region: CASSPGTGFFYEQYF. DNA for the CDR3: TGTGCCAGCAGCCCCGGGACAGGGTTTTTCTACGAGCAGTACTTC. The complete variable domain, with remaining parts taken from reference TRBV7-3 and TRBJ2-7, reads GAGVSQTPSNKVTEKGKYVELRCDPISGHTALYWYRQSLGQGPEFLIYFQGTGAADDSGLPNDRFFAVRPEGSVSTLKIQRTERGDSAVYLCASSPGTGFFYEQYFGPGTRLTVT.

J is TRBJ2-5 and V is TRBV7-2; D might be TRBD2 (7 bases). The CDR3 is made up of 16 amino acids. The V end was cut by 1 base, the J end by 3 bases, with 15 bases between. From germline, CDR1 is SGHTA and CDR2 FQGNSA. The CDR3 protein is CASSLGGGLAEETQYF. The CDR3 DNA reads TGTGCCAGCAGCTTAGGAGGGGGGCTAGCGGAAGAGACCCAGTACTTC. Looking up the rest from reference TRBV7-2 and TRBJ2-5 gives the full variable domain: GAGVSQSPSNKVTEKGKDVELRCDPISGHTALYWYRQSLGQGLEFLIYFQGNSAPDKSGLPSDRFSAERTGGSVSTLTIQRTQQEDSAVYLCASSLGGGLAEETQYFGPGTRLLVL.

This clone was picked up one time. The genes are TRBV28 and TRBJ2-2, with D maybe TRBD2 (7 bases). Germline values: CDR1 MDHEN, CDR2 SYDVKM. The V gene lost 6 bases and the J gene lost 2 bases, with 13 bases spanning the gap. The CDR3 totals 15 residues. CDR3 sequence (DNA): TGTGCCAGCAGCAGGGGCGGGAGTAACACCGGGGAGCTGTTTTTT. It encodes CASSRGGSNTGELFF.

The rearrangement links TRBV7-3 to TRBJ2-2; D remains unclear. Germline V gene lookup returns CDR1 SGHTA and CDR2 FQGTGA. V lost 2 bases to trimming and J lost 5 bases, with 18 bases between them. The CDR3 is 17 residues long. The CDR3 DNA reads as TGTGCCAGCAGCTTATTTTCAGTGGGCCTTGGGACCGGGGAGCTGTTTTTT. This sequence encodes CASSLFSVGLGTGELFF.

This chain joins TRBV19 and TRBJ1-2; TRBD1 agrees at 7 bases. This CDR3 has 17 amino acids. Unmatched junction bases numbered 15, after V lost 7 bases and J lost 1 base. In germline, CDR1 is LNHDA, CDR2 SQIVND (reference sequence). Written as DNA, the CDR3 is TGTGCCAGTAAAAACAGGGGCCGGGATTTAGGTAACTATGGCTACACCTTC. This gives the protein CASKNRGRDLGNYGYTF. Filled out from reference TRBV19 and TRBJ1-2, the complete variable domain reads DGGITQSPKYLFRKEGQNVTLSCEQNLNHDAMYWYRQDPGQGLRLIYYSQIVNDFQKGDIAEGYSVSREKKESFPLTVTSAQKNPTAFYLCASKNRGRDLGNYGYTFGSGTRLTVV.

The chain links TRBV9 to TRBJ2-5, with 12 nucleotides matching TRBD1. The J call may be wrong; the DNA end is better matched by TRBJ2-7. The V gene's germline CDR1 is SGDLS and CDR2 YYNGEE. The CDR3 has 20 amino acids. The CDR3 DNA sequence: TGTGCCAGCAGCGCTAATTCCGGGACAGGGGGCTCTACGGACCCCTACGAGCAGTACTTC. As protein: CASSANSGTGGSTDPYEQYF.

This clone is a singleton in its sample. This rearrangement joins TRBV11-3 to TRBJ2-7; the D gene is possibly TRBD1 (6 bases). Germline CDR1 reads SGHNT; CDR2 reads YENEEA. The CDR3 is 14 amino acids. The V and J ends lost 1 base and 5 bases respectively, with 12 bases between them. CDR3 region: CASSLATWDNEQYF. The CDR3 DNA reads TGTGCCAGCAGCTTAGCGACCTGGGACAACGAGCAGTACTTC.

The rearrangement joins TRBV5-4 to TRBJ1-2; a weak D match, TRBD1 (6 bases). Trimming stripped 2 bases from V and 4 bases from J, with 9 bases between. Germline V gene lookup returns CDR1 SGHNT and CDR2 YYREEE (reference sequence). The CDR3 runs to 13 residues. The CDR3 DNA is TGTGCCAGCAGCTTTGGGGGGGCCTATGGCTACACCTTC. Its translation is CASSFGGAYGYTF.

The chain combines TRBV5-4 with TRBJ1-2, with 9 bases matching TRBD1. The CDR3 runs 16 residues. Germline values: CDR1 SGHNT, CDR2 YYREEE (reference sequence). With V trimmed by 3 bases and J by 5 bases, 11 bases remained unmatched. The CDR3 nucleotides read TGTGCCAGCAGCTCCAGCTCTGGACAGGGGAAGTATGGCTACACCTTC. Its translation: CASSSSSGQGKYGYTF.

As regards this clone: The sample contains more than one DNA sequence encoding this CDR3. The chain employs TRBV29-1 and TRBJ1-5; 9 positions match TRBD1. J gave up 4 bases and V 4 bases, and 2 bases lay outside the gene matches. The CDR3 length is 13 residues. Looked up from germline, CDR1 is SQVTM and CDR2 is ANQGSEA. The CDR3 protein is CSVADRGNQPQHF. CDR3 nucleotide sequence: TGCAGCGTTGCGGACAGGGGTAATCAGCCCCAGCATTTT.

In its sample, this clone was seen a few times. This rearrangement joins TRBV7-2 to TRBJ1-5; TRBD1 matches 8 bases. Germline V gene data show CDR1 as SGHTA and CDR2 as FQGNSA. V was pared by 2 bases and J by 0 bases, with 6 bases of the junction left unmatched. The CDR3 consists of 17 residues. Here the CDR3 reads CASSLNTDRDSNQPQHF. The CDR3 DNA reads as TGTGCCAGCAGCTTAAACACGGACAGGGATAGCAATCAGCCCCAGCATTTT.

This clone has only one observation. Other DNA sequences in the same sample also yield this CDR3. The chain recombines TRBV13 with TRBJ2-7; D possibly corresponds to TRBD2 (6 bases). Between the trimmed V and J ends, which lost 5 bases and 3 bases, there was a span of 8 bases. The germline gives CDR1 PRHDT, CDR2 FYEKMQ (reference sequence). CDR3 size: 12 residues. The CDR3 is CASSLGSYEQYF. The CDR3 DNA is TGTGCCAGCAGCCTCGGGAGCTACGAGCAGTACTTC.

The chain recombines TRBV9 with TRBJ2-3, with a tentative D call TRBD2 (7 bases). CDR1 and CDR2 from the germline V gene are SGDLS and YYNGEE. Trimming cost V 0 bases and J 1 base, with 9 bases left between them. CDR3 length equals 15 residues. The CDR3 here is CASSVGGGRTDTQYF. In DNA, the CDR3 is TGTGCCAGCAGCGTAGGCGGGGGCCGCACAGATACGCAGTATTTT.

This chain connects TRBV4-1 to TRBJ1-1, with no clear D. This CDR3 has 15 residues. Trimming pared 5 bases from V and 0 bases from J, leaving 13 bases between. Germline V gene sequence: CDR1 MGHRA, CDR2 YSYEKL. CDR3 protein: CASSYGEGLNTEAFF. DNA of the CDR3: TGCGCCAGCAGCTACGGGGAAGGCCTGAACACTGAAGCTTTCTTT.

The CDR3 bases are TGTGCCAGCAGTGAACGGGGAAACGGCGTCTGGGAAAAACTGTTTTTT. As protein: CASSERGNGVWEKLFF. V and J are TRBV2 and TRBJ1-4; D uncertain. This CDR3 comprises 16 residues. V lost 2 bases and J lost 8, with 18 bases in between. Germline V gene lookup returns CDR1 SNHLY and CDR2 FYNNEI.

The chain carries TRBV29-1 and TRBJ2-4, with D maybe TRBD1 (5 bases). Trimming stripped 3 bases from V and 5 bases from J, with 11 bases between. The CDR3 spans 13 residues. Germline V lookup: CDR1 SQVTM, CDR2 ANQGSEA. CDR3 protein: CSVDAQGQNIQYF. The CDR3 region has the DNA TGCAGCGTTGACGCGCAGGGCCAAAACATTCAGTACTTC.

This rearrangement joins TRBV12-5 to TRBJ2-1; TRBD2 matches at 11 bases. Germline trimming cut 1 base from V and 8 bases from J; bases unmatched to any gene: 10. This CDR3 is 17 amino acids long. Germline V gives CDR1 LGHNT, CDR2 FRNRAP. CDR3 protein: CASGLDPGLAGGDEQFF. The CDR3 nucleotides are TGTGCTAGTGGTTTGGACCCCGGACTAGCGGGTGGGGATGAGCAGTTCTTC.

The chain recombines TRBV29-1 with TRBJ2-1; 13 nucleotides match TRBD2. CDR3 length equals 16 residues. V dropped 5 bases and J dropped 1; count of bases not matched to a gene: 5. Germline V gene lookup returns CDR1 SQVTM and CDR2 ANQGSEA. The chain's CDR3 is CSVSGLAGVSYNEQFF. In nucleotides, the CDR3 is TGCAGCGTTTCCGGACTAGCGGGGGTTTCCTACAATGAGCAGTTCTTC.